Below are 15 T cell receptor beta chains sequenced from a single sample in a study of T cells in Graves' hyperthyroidism and ophthalmopathy (dated by TCRdb to 2018 to 2020). The library was made by multiplex PCR. Sequencing used an Illumina HiSeq 2000. The TCR beta CDR3 regions were amplified from RNA transcripts. A first-round RT-PCR of the TCR CDR3 used the HTBI primer set with the Qiagen OneStep RT-PCR kit. The public reads were run again by TCRdb, first through fastp at Q25 and then through MiXCR, and only productive beta chains were kept. Each entry merges the rows of one CDR3 protein and shows their most common DNA and genes. The sample table shows about 560,000 distinct CDR3 sequences, and approximately 15% are seen once. The ten largest clones take up 15% to 20% of the sample. The sample was blood. These receptor sequences come from a woman aged 18 to 35 with Graves' hyperthyroidism.

This clonotype has just a few counts. The chain uses TRBV6-5 and TRBJ2-2; 14 bases are shared with TRBD2. CDR1 is MNHEY, CDR2 SVGAGI, per germline. This CDR3 comprises 19 residues. V lost 4 bases and J lost 3; bases outside the gene matches: 10. CDR3 DNA sequence: TGTGCCAGCAGTTTTACCCCGACTAGCGGGAGGGTTTACACCGGGGAGCTGTTTTTT. It specifies CASSFTPTSGRVYTGELFF.

Ten or more counts support this clonotype. The V call is TRBV12-3 or TRBV12-4, the J call TRBJ2-3; 9 positions agree with TRBD2. This CDR3 has 14 amino acids. V lost 5 bases to trimming and J lost 6 bases; unmatched junction nucleotides: 6. CDR3 sequence: CASSRVLAGDTQYF. CDR3 coding DNA: TGTGCCAGCAGTAGGGTTCTAGCGGGGGATACGCAGTATTTT.

This clonotype was seen repeatedly, ten times or more. This sequence joins TRBV5-1 and TRBJ2-3; 8 nucleotides line up with TRBD2. CDR3 length: 16 amino acids. The ends lost 9 bases at V and 2 bases at J; junction bases unmatched: 14. Germline values: CDR1 SGHRS, CDR2 YFSETQ. DNA of the CDR3: TGCGCCACCAACCCAGGACGGGGGGGTTACACAGATACGCAGTATTTT. Encoded protein: CATNPGRGGYTDTQYF.

This clonotype has just a few counts. The V gene is TRBV11-1, the J gene TRBJ1-5; D is unresolved. This CDR3 has 17 residues. Trimming left V 0 bases short and J 0 bases short, with 12 bases between. CDR1 is SGHAT and CDR2 is FQDESV in the germline V gene (reference sequence). The CDR3 DNA sequence: TGTGCCAGCAGCTTAGCAGCCAGGCCCTTTAGCAATCAGCCCCAGCATTTT. It translates to CASSLAARPFSNQPQHF.

This clonotype has ten or more counts. The V gene is TRBV11-2, the J gene TRBJ1-2, with D maybe TRBD1 (6 bases). Between the trimmed V and J ends, which lost 6 bases and 1 base, there was a span of 15 bases. This CDR3 comprises 15 residues. Germline lookup yields CDR1 SGHAT and CDR2 FQNNGV. The CDR3 coding sequence is TGTGCCAGCAGACGCCCAGGGGCTCTTAACTATGGCTACACCTTC. Amino acids: CASRRPGALNYGYTF.

Many counts were recorded for this clonotype. The chain joins TRBV2 to TRBJ2-7; no clear D. Germline values: CDR1 SNHLY, CDR2 FYNNEI. The CDR3 sequence is 12 residues long. V was cut by 1 base and J by 4 bases, with 5 bases left in between. The DNA of the CDR3 is TGTGCCAGCAGTGAAGAGGGTTACGAGCAGTACTTC. It specifies CASSEEGYEQYF.

The chain carries TRBV11-2 and TRBJ2-1, with D possibly being TRBD1 or TRBD2 (5 bases each). CDR1 is SGHAT and CDR2 is FQNNGV in the germline V gene. V was trimmed by 2 bases and J by 6 bases, leaving 17 bases between them. The CDR3 totals 16 residues. CDR3 sequence (DNA): TGTGCCAGCAGCTTATTATCGGGACGGAGACGCAATGAGCAGTTCTTC. It specifies CASSLLSGRRRNEQFF.

This clonotype was seen many times. Here the CDR3 reads CASSPTEYQETQYF. The DNA of the CDR3 is TGTGCCAGCAGTCCGACAGAATACCAAGAGACCCAGTACTTC. The chain couples TRBV12-3 or TRBV12-4 to TRBJ2-5; tentatively, D is TRBD1 (5 bases). CDR3 length equals 14 residues. The V and J ends lost 5 bases and 0 bases respectively, with 10 bases between them.

The rearrangement joins TRBV11-3 to TRBJ2-2; D unresolved. Germline CDR1 and CDR2: SGHNT and YENEEA. The length of the CDR3 is 16 residues. Trimming cost V 0 bases and J 0 bases, with 8 bases left between them. CDR3 in DNA: TGTGCCAGCAGCTTAGATCTACTCACGAACACCGGGGAGCTGTTTTTT. This gives the protein CASSLDLLTNTGELFF. Supplemented by reference TRBV11-3 and TRBJ2-2, the full variable domain reads EAGVVQSPRYKIIEKKQPVAFWCNPISGHNTLYWYLQNLGQGPELLIRYENEEAVDDSQLPKDRFSAERLKGVDSTLKIQPAELGDSAVYLCASSLDLLTNTGELFFGEGSRLTVL.

This clonotype was counted between two and nine times. This chain joins TRBV6-9 and TRBJ2-4, with no clear D. CDR3 length: 17 residues. Germline values: CDR1 MNHGY, CDR2 SVAAGI. V gave up 3 bases and J gave up 0 bases, with 15 bases separating them. CDR3 sequence reads: CASSYSILGLAKNIQYF. The CDR3 DNA follows: TGTGCCAGCAGTTACTCAATTCTGGGTTTAGCCAAAAACATTCAGTACTTC.

This clonotype was detected ten times or more. The chain recombines TRBV28 with TRBJ1-1; D may be TRBD1 (6 bases). V lost 1 base to trimming and J lost 0 bases, with 6 bases between them. Germline CDR1 MDHEN, CDR2 SYDVKM. CDR3 length: 14 amino acids. This CDR3 reads CASSLSGVNTEAFF. The CDR3 coding sequence is TGTGCCAGCAGTTTATCAGGGGTGAACACTGAAGCTTTCTTT.

This chain links TRBV10-3 with TRBJ1-1; D is perhaps TRBD1 (6 bases). The CDR3 extends over 15 amino acids. Trimming cost V 2 bases and J 5 bases, with 15 bases left between them. The germline V gene encodes CDR1 ENHRY and CDR2 SYGVKD. CDR3 in DNA: TGTGCCATCAGTGAGCGGACGGGGGGGCGAACTGAAGCTTTCTTT. Amino acid sequence: CAISERTGGRTEAFF.

This clonotype was observed a few times. V is TRBV4-1 and J is TRBJ2-7; D could derive from TRBD1 or TRBD2 (5 bases each). Germline V gene data show CDR1 as MGHRA and CDR2 as YSYEKL. The CDR3 extends over 14 amino acids. V was shortened by 0 bases and J by 2 bases, with 8 bases between the two germline ends. This CDR3 reads CASSQEWDPYEQYF. The CDR3 DNA is TGCGCCAGCAGCCAAGAATGGGACCCCTACGAGCAGTACTTC.

This clonotype occurred a few times. The chain employs TRBV20-1 and TRBJ1-6; tentatively, D is TRBD1 (5 bases). V was clipped by 5 bases and J by 9 bases, with 20 bases between them. This CDR3 spans 15 amino acids. Per the germline V gene, CDR1 is DFQATT and CDR2 is SNEGSKA (reference sequence). The CDR3 nucleotides are TGCAGTGCTCCCGTTGGGGGAGGACTAGGTTCACCCCTCCACTTT. It codes for CSAPVGGGLGSPLHF.

This chain links TRBV20-1 with TRBJ1-4; the D is unclear. This CDR3 region has 16 residues. Germline-derived CDR1 and CDR2 are DFQATT and SNEGSKA (reference sequence). V lost 7 bases and J 0 bases, leaving 18 bases between the germline ends. In nucleotides, the CDR3 is TGCAGTGTGGGCCATGGCGTGATTTCAACTAATGAAAAACTGTTTTTT. It codes for CSVGHGVISTNEKLFF.